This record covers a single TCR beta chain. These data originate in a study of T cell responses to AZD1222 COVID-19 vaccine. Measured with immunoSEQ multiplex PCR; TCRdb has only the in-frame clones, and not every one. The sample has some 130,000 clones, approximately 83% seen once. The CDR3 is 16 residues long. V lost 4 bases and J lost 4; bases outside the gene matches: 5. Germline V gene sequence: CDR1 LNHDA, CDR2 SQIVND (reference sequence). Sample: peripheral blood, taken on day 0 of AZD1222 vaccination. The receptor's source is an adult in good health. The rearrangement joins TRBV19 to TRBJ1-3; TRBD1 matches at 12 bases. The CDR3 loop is CASSTRDRGRGNTIYF. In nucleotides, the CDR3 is TGTGCCAGTAGTACCCGGGACAGGGGGCGAGGAAACACCATATATTTT.